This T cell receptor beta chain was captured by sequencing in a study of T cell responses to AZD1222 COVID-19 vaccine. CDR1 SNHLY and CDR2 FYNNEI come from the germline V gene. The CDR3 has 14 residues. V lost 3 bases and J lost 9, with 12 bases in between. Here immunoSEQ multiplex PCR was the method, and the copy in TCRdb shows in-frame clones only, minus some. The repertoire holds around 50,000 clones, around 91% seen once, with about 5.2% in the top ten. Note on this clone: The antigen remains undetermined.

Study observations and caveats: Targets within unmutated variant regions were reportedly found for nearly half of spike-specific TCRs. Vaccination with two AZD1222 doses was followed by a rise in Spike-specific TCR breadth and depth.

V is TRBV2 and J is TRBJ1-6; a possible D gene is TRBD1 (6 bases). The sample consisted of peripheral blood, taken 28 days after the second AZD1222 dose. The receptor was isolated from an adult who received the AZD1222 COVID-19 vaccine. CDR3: CASSDQTGRSPLHF. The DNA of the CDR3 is TGTGCCAGCAGTGACCAGACAGGACGTTCACCCCTCCACTTT.